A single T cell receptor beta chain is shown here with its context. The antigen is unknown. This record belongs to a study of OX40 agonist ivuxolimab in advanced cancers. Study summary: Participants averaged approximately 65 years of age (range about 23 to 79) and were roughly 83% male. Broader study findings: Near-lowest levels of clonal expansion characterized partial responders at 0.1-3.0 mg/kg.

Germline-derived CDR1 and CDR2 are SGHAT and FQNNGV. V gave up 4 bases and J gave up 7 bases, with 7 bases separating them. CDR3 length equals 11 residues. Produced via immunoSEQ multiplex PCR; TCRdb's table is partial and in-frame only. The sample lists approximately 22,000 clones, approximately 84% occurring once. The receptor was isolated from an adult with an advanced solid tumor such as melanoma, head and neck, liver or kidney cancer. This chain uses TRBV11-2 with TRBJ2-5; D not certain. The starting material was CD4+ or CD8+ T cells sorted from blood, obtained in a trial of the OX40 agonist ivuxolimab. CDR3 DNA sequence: TGTGCCAGCAGCTCCAGTGGGACCCAGTACTTC. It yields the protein CASSSSGTQYF.